Sequencing of this T cell receptor beta chain was carried out in a study of early T cells in non-severe SARS-CoV-2 infection (dated by TCRdb to the early 2020s). Background on the whole study: Bulk RNA from unsorted whole blood was used for TCR sequencing, so alpha and beta chains could not be paired.

There are a few counts of this clonotype. This receptor's antigen is unknown. No clone much larger than this one lies a single base away; base qualities are absent. General study outcomes and caveats: VDJdb matching was skewed toward anti-spike CD8 responses, so virus-specific expansions were likely underestimated and private and CD4 specificities were missed.

Set within a cohort of healthcare workers in London, UK, this nested case-control study involved weekly PCR testing of nasopharyngeal swabs along with blood sampling. Healthcare workers were recruited between 23 and 31 March 2020, during the week of the UK lockdown, and were followed weekly for up to roughly 15 weeks. Cut back by 4 bases and 2 bases, the V and J ends lie 18 bases apart. CDR1 LGHNA and CDR2 YSLEER are derived from the germline V gene. The CDR3 sequence holds 17 residues, the cysteine and phenylalanine included. The sequence is cut down to CDR3 DNA, 51 bases in frame from base 1. Libraries came from 5' RACE. Sequencing instrument: NextSeq 500. Unique molecular identifiers were attached to individual cDNA molecules in the TCR library protocol so that sequencing error and PCR bias could be corrected. Both TCR alpha and beta chains were sequenced, and tight co-correlation was observed between alpha and beta sequence abundances in each sample. The original pipeline was this. Decombinator V4 was used to annotate TCR sequences for V gene, J gene and CDR3. Expanded TCRs were defined as changing significantly between any two time points under a Poisson model with p below 0.0001. Abundances of TCRs were expressed as counts per million after normalisation to the total number of TCRs sequenced in each sample. MAIT TCRs were defined by TRAV1-2 paired with TRAJ12, TRAJ20 or TRAJ33, and iNKT TCRs by TRAV10 paired with TRAJ18. VDJdb, accessed 1 November 2021, was searched for CMV, EBV and SARS-CoV-2 annotated TCRs, with TCRs annotated for multiple antigens excluded. TCRdb reprocessing: public reads trimmed at Q25 with fastp, clones called with MiXCR, in-frame beta chains kept. Rows with a matching CDR3 protein are joined into one entry that keeps the most common DNA and genes. Here the V and J calls rest on TCRdb's processing, not on the authors' analysis. For this sample there are 43,000 or so distinct CDR3 sequences; less than 8.5% appear just once. The top ten clones comprise 6.5% to 8.5% of the sample.

The chain is encoded by TRBV4-3 joined to TRBJ2-1; TRBD1 is a possible D gene, resting on 6 matching bases. The sequence came from an adult who was a healthcare worker with PCR-confirmed SARS-CoV-2 infection or an uninfected control (not recorded which). The specimen sequenced was whole blood. CDR3 protein: CASSPKQGTGTYNEQFF. The sequenced DNA is TGCGCCAGCAGCCCAAAACAGGGAACTGGTACCTACAATGAGCAGTTCTTC.